This T cell receptor (beta chain) comes out of a study of shared clonotypes between healthy human individuals. Study-level background: Each donor's CD4 naive and CD4 memory cells filled three plates apiece, CD8 naive two, and CD8 memory one.

In the sorted-subset replicate PCRs, 200 ng DNA, 25,000 to 35,000 T cell genomes, was used. Sequenced by immunoSEQ multiplex PCR; TCRdb stores in-frame clones only, minus some. The sample has about 1 million clones; more than 65% are singletons. CDR1 MNHNS and CDR2 SASEGT come from the germline V gene. This CDR3 spans 14 amino acids. Trimming shortened V by 3 bases and J by 3 bases, and 9 bases separated the two germline ends. The chain employs TRBV6-1 and TRBJ1-3; D gene ambiguous. The sequenced sample was memory CD4+ T cells sorted from blood. Subset given: CD45RA-negative fraction. The receptor was derived from a man younger than 35 in good health. The CDR3 bases are TGTGCCAGCAGTGAGGGGAGACTTGGAAACACCATATATTTT. Encoded protein: CASSEGRLGNTIYF.